The 10 T cell receptor beta chains below come from one sample, sequenced in a study of shared clonotypes between healthy human individuals (dated by TCRdb to about 2020). Library preparation employed the immunoSEQ multiplex PCR assay. TCRdb stores this immuneACCESS table with in-frame sequences only. Part of the clones is absent; in the studies checked, under half of the shortfall reflects unresolved V genes, and no reason is known for the rest. This sample is represented by roughly 1,100,000 clones; about 75% of them were singletons. The ten largest clones take up about 1.4% of the sample. Source material: memory CD4+ T cells sorted from blood. This sample's cell subset or site label indicates: CD45RA-negative fraction. The receptors come from a man younger than 30 in good health.

The J gene is TRBJ1-2, the V gene TRBV6-5; D remains ambiguous. This CDR3 has 14 residues. Deletions cut 4 bases from V and 4 bases from J, with 13 bases between. Germline assignment: CDR1 MNHEY and CDR2 SVGAGI. The CDR3 spells CASSLTIQGYGYTF. The CDR3 nucleotides are TGTGCCAGCAGTTTAACCATACAAGGCTATGGCTACACCTTC.

Points on this clone: The sample holds other DNA sequences that translate to the same CDR3. V is TRBV14 and J is TRBJ2-3, with a weak D call TRBD1 (6 bases). CDR1 is SGHDN, CDR2 FVKESK, per germline. The CDR3 is 13 amino acids. Trimming cost V 3 bases and J 3 bases, with 7 bases left between them. CDR3 residues: CASSQQGTDTQYF. CDR3 in DNA: TGTGCCAGCAGCCAGCAGGGGACAGATACGCAGTATTTT.

This sequence joins TRBV5-1 and TRBJ2-1, with a possible D match to TRBD1 (5 bases). From germline, CDR1 is SGHRS and CDR2 YFSETQ. The CDR3 has 13 residues. Trimming took 0 bases from V and 12 from J, leaving 13 bases between them. For the CDR3, the DNA is TGCGCCAGCAGCTTGGAGGGGAATGCCCGGCAGTTCTTC. Translating it yields CASSLEGNARQFF.

The gene calls are TRBV5-1 and TRBJ2-3; 8 nucleotides agree with TRBD2. Germline V CDR1 and CDR2: SGHRS, YFSETQ. With V trimmed by 0 bases and J by 6 bases, 9 bases remained unmatched. CDR3 length equals 16 residues. The CDR3 loop is CASSLGWTSMMDTQYF. CDR3 bases: TGCGCCAGCAGCTTGGGTTGGACTAGCATGATGGATACGCAGTATTTT.

This clone was detected once. This chain connects TRBV11-2 to TRBJ1-1; D is possibly TRBD1 (6 bases). Trimming pared 6 bases from V and 7 bases from J, leaving 15 bases between. The CDR3 runs 13 residues. The germline gives CDR1 SGHAT, CDR2 FQNNGV. The chain's CDR3 is CASSQGGVLEAFF. In nucleotides, the CDR3 is TGTGCCAGCAGTCAAGGGGGGGTACTTGAAGCTTTCTTT.

This clone was recorded once. One end of the junction is discordant with germline, which a read error may explain. The rearrangement uses TRBV29-1 and TRBJ1-3; D unclear. In germline, CDR1 is SQVTM, CDR2 ANQGSEA. The length of the CDR3 is 12 residues. The DNA of the CDR3 is TGCAGCGTTGAAGAGATGGGAAGCACCATATATTTT. Its protein is CSVEEMGSTIYF.

This chain links TRBV10-3 with TRBJ1-2; TRBD1 matches 9 bases. Looked up from germline, CDR1 is ENHRY and CDR2 is SYGVKD. V lost 4 bases, J lost 4 bases, and 4 bases stayed unmatched. The CDR3 is made up of 14 amino acids. The chain's CDR3 is CAISGGTGPYGYTF. The CDR3 DNA sequence: TGTGCCATCAGTGGGGGGACAGGGCCCTATGGCTACACCTTC.

The chain is built from TRBV6-6 and TRBJ2-7, with 8 bases that match TRBD1. Germline CDR1 is MNHNY and CDR2 is SVGAGI (reference sequence). V trimming: 7 bases; J trimming: 6 bases; junction bases outside the gene matches: 14. This CDR3 spans 15 amino acids. Here the CDR3 DNA reads TGTGCCAGCATTTTATCCGGGACAGGTCGGTTCGAGCAGTACTTC. Translating gives CASILSGTGRFEQYF.

This sequence joins TRBV10-3 and TRBJ2-3; D is possibly TRBD2 (6 bases). This CDR3 is built from 15 residues. CDR1 and CDR2 from the germline V gene are ENHRY and SYGVKD. V was shortened by 3 bases and J by 3 bases, with 13 bases between the two germline ends. CDR3 region: CAISDSAGLTDTQYF. CDR3 in DNA: TGTGCCATCAGTGACTCTGCGGGACTGACAGATACGCAGTATTTT.

The chain couples TRBV4-1 to TRBJ2-7; D gene uncertain. This CDR3 is 13 amino acids long. V lost 4 bases and J lost 5, with 12 bases in between. In germline, CDR1 is MGHRA, CDR2 YSYEKL. CDR3 sequence reads: CASSPGPRDEQYF. DNA for the CDR3: TGCGCCAGCAGCCCTGGACCGCGAGACGAGCAGTACTTC.